Shown below are 28 T cell receptor beta chains from a single sample sequenced in a study of T cell responses to AZD1222 COVID-19 vaccine. Clones were read by immunoSEQ multiplex PCR, and TCRdb kept only the in-frame ones, dropping some. The repertoire consists of 80,000 to 90,000 clones, with under 95% occurring once and the leading ten covering around 5.2%. The material sequenced was peripheral blood, taken on day 0 of MenACWY control vaccination. Source of these receptors: an adult in good health.

The chain recombines TRBV2 with TRBJ1-1; no clear D gene. CDR3 length equals 10 residues. The germline V gene encodes CDR1 SNHLY and CDR2 FYNNEI. Between the trimmed V and J ends, which lost 5 bases and 7 bases, there was a span of 5 bases. Written as DNA, the CDR3 is TGTGCCAGCAGTATAGGTGAAGCTTTCTTT. Encoded protein: CASSIGEAFF. Drawing the rest from reference TRBV2 and TRBJ1-1, the complete variable domain is EPEVTQTPSHQVTQMGQEVILRCVPISNHLYFYWYRQILGQKVEFLVSFYNNEISEKSEIFDDQFSVERPDGSNFTLKIRSTKLEDSAMYFCASSIGEAFFGQGTRLTVV.

J is TRBJ2-7 and V is TRBV19, with 7 bases lining up with TRBD2. The CDR3 spans 14 residues. Germline loops: CDR1 LNHDA, CDR2 SQIVND (reference sequence). The V segment lost 6 bases and the J segment 2 bases; nucleotides outside the gene matches: 7. CDR3 in DNA: TGTGCCAGTAGCAGAGCGGGGTCGACCTACGAGCAGTACTTC. Translation gives CASSRAGSTYEQYF.

The chain couples TRBV5-1 to TRBJ1-1; TRBD1 agrees at 8 bases. The germline CDR1 and CDR2 sequences are SGHRS and YFSETQ. The CDR3 loop spans 14 amino acids. The V gene end was trimmed by 3 bases and the J gene end by 1 base; junction bases not matched to a gene: 2. The CDR3 is CASSYGTGNTEAFF. The CDR3 nucleotides are TGCGCCAGCAGCTACGGGACAGGGAACACTGAAGCTTTCTTT.

The chain joins TRBV27 to TRBJ2-1, with TRBD1 matching over 7 bases. Looked up from germline, CDR1 is MNHEY and CDR2 is SMNVEV (reference sequence). With V trimmed by 4 bases and J by 4 bases, 7 bases remained unmatched. The CDR3 consists of 15 residues. The CDR3 bases are TGTGCCAGCAGTTCCGGGACAGCTTTTTACAATGAGCAGTTCTTC. This gives the protein CASSSGTAFYNEQFF.

This chain links TRBV28 with TRBJ1-5; D gene ambiguous. V lost 7 bases, J lost 2 bases, and 15 bases lay in between. Looked up from germline, CDR1 is MDHEN and CDR2 is SYDVKM. There are 15 residues in the CDR3. The CDR3 spells CASNPIGRGNQPQHF. The CDR3 coding sequence is TGTGCCAGCAACCCGATTGGAAGAGGCAATCAGCCCCAGCATTTT.

The DNA for the CDR3 is TGTGCCAGCAGTTTGGGACTGAGGAACACTGAAGCTTTCTTT. It yields the protein CASSLGLRNTEAFF. The chain couples TRBV28 to TRBJ1-1, with D possibly TRBD1 on 5 matching bases. Trimming removed 3 bases at V and 1 base at J, with 9 bases between. The CDR3 runs to 14 residues. Germline lookup yields CDR1 MDHEN and CDR2 SYDVKM.

The gene calls are TRBV7-9 and TRBJ2-2, with TRBD1 matching 10 bases. Germline V lookup: CDR1 SEHNR, CDR2 FQNEAQ (reference sequence). With V trimmed by 8 bases and J by 1 base, 10 bases remained unmatched. CDR3 size: 17 residues. The CDR3 loop is CASRSGTGEGNTGELFF. In DNA form, the CDR3 reads TGTGCCAGCCGAAGCGGGACAGGGGAGGGGAACACCGGGGAGCTGTTTTTT.

The chain recombines TRBV11-3 with TRBJ1-1, with D possibly TRBD1 on 5 matching bases. Trimming shortened V by 1 base and J by 1 base, and 16 bases separated the two germline ends. The V gene's germline CDR1 is SGHNT and CDR2 YENEEA. The CDR3 is 17 residues long. This CDR3 reads CASSLGGGGGKNTEAFF. As DNA, the CDR3 is TGTGCCAGCAGCTTAGGAGGAGGTGGGGGTAAGAACACTGAAGCTTTCTTT.

The sample holds one count of this clone. The J gene is TRBJ2-3, the V gene TRBV3-1 (or the pseudogene TRBV3-2); D perhaps matches TRBD2 (6 bases). Germline V lookup: CDR1 LGHDT, CDR2 YNNKEL (reference sequence). The CDR3 is 16 amino acids. V shed 3 bases and J shed 0 bases, with 13 bases lying between them. The CDR3 protein is CASSQASGFSTDTQYF. The DNA of the CDR3 is TGTGCCAGCAGCCAGGCGAGCGGGTTTAGCACAGATACGCAGTATTTT.

In this sample, this clone turned up a few times. The chain joins TRBV10-2 to TRBJ1-5; 7 bases are a match to TRBD1. This CDR3 contains 16 residues. CDR1 and CDR2 (germline): WSHSY, SAAADI. V lost 5 bases and J lost 5; bases outside the gene matches: 12. CDR3 nucleotide sequence: TGCGCCAGCAGTAACCCGGGGACAGCGGGAGATCAGCCCCAGCATTTT. It encodes CASSNPGTAGDQPQHF.

V is TRBV10-3 and J is TRBJ2-7; 7 bases are a match to TRBD1. V gave up 7 bases and J gave up 0 bases; unmatched junction bases: 6. Germline V gene lookup returns CDR1 ENHRY and CDR2 SYGVKD. The CDR3 has 14 residues. The CDR3: CAITRDSNSYEQYF. The CDR3 DNA reads as TGTGCCATCACTAGGGACAGTAACTCCTACGAGCAGTACTTC.

The rearrangement joins TRBV11-2 to TRBJ1-4; the match to TRBD1 covers 7 bases. The germline V gene encodes CDR1 SGHAT and CDR2 FQNNGV. V lost 1 base, J lost 4 bases, and 6 bases stayed unmatched. The CDR3 totals 16 residues. The CDR3 region has the DNA TGTGCCAGCAGCTTAGGTCCGACAGGGATTAATGAAAAACTGTTTTTT. Amino acids: CASSLGPTGINEKLFF.

CDR3 sequence: CASSFLLKGGSYEQYF. For the CDR3, the DNA is TGTGCCAGCAGTTTCCTTCTGAAGGGGGGCTCCTACGAGCAGTACTTC. This chain links TRBV27 with TRBJ2-7; either TRBD1 or TRBD2 may supply D (6 bases each). Trimming pared 3 bases from V and 0 bases from J, leaving 15 bases between. Germline V gives CDR1 MNHEY, CDR2 SMNVEV (reference sequence). The CDR3 is 16 residues long.

The V gene is TRBV6-1, the J gene TRBJ2-5; D gene ambiguous. This CDR3 is 14 amino acids long. The V gene lost 3 bases and the J gene lost 1 base, with 9 bases spanning the gap. The germline V gene encodes CDR1 MNHNS and CDR2 SASEGT. The CDR3 sequence is CASSESTAQETQYF. The CDR3 region has the DNA TGTGCCAGCAGTGAGAGCACCGCCCAAGAGACCCAGTACTTC.

This clone was counted only a few times. This chain connects TRBV10-3 to TRBJ2-3; tentatively, D is TRBD1 (6 bases). V was clipped by 0 bases and J by 2 bases, with 12 bases between them. The CDR3 runs to 16 residues. Germline CDR1 ENHRY, CDR2 SYGVKD. In nucleotides, the CDR3 is TGTGCCATCAGTGAGTCGGGACACCTAAACACAGATACGCAGTATTTT. Encoded protein: CAISESGHLNTDTQYF.

The chain's CDR3 is CASSLQTGTNEKLFF. The CDR3 DNA sequence: TGTGCCAGCAGCCTACAGACAGGGACTAATGAAAAACTGTTTTTT. The rearrangement joins TRBV7-2 to TRBJ1-4; 7 bases fit TRBD1. The trim removed 5 bases at V and 2 bases at J, leaving 5 bases unmatched. The germline V gene has CDR1 SGHTA and CDR2 FQGNSA. The CDR3 spans 15 residues.

The chain combines TRBV5-6 with TRBJ2-3; D not certain. This CDR3 is 15 amino acids long. Trimming removed 3 bases from V and 2 bases from J, with 13 bases in between. The germline V gene encodes CDR1 SGHDT and CDR2 YYEEEE. The CDR3 region has the DNA TGTGCCAGCAGCTATAGCCCGACCGTCACAGATACGCAGTATTTT. It translates to CASSYSPTVTDTQYF.

This clone has just a few counts. The chain couples TRBV18 to TRBJ2-6, with D hard to call. The germline V gene has CDR1 KGHSH and CDR2 LQKENI. Between the trimmed V and J ends, which lost 2 bases and 0 bases, there was a span of 23 bases. The CDR3 consists of 21 residues. The CDR3 reads CASSPLPFSAKGFSGANVLTF. CDR3 DNA: TGTGCCAGCTCACCATTACCGTTCTCGGCTAAAGGGTTCTCTGGGGCCAACGTCCTGACTTTC.

This clone came up once. The rearrangement links TRBV18 to TRBJ2-3, with no clear D. CDR1 is KGHSH, CDR2 LQKENI, per germline. Trimming stripped 4 bases from V and 0 bases from J, with 5 bases between. This CDR3 has 13 residues. The CDR3 DNA reads TGTGCCAGCTCACAACTTAGCACAGATACGCAGTATTTT. Its translation: CASSQLSTDTQYF.

The V call is TRBV19, the J call TRBJ1-1; D is possibly TRBD1 (5 bases). Trimming pared 6 bases from V and 7 bases from J, leaving 12 bases between. Looked up from germline, CDR1 is LNHDA and CDR2 is SQIVND (reference sequence). This CDR3 is 12 amino acids long. In DNA form, the CDR3 reads TGTGCCAGTAGGATGGGGGGAGGTGAAGCTTTCTTT. Translating gives CASRMGGGEAFF. Supplemented by reference TRBV19 and TRBJ1-1, the full variable domain reads DGGITQSPKYLFRKEGQNVTLSCEQNLNHDAMYWYRQDPGQGLRLIYYSQIVNDFQKGDIAEGYSVSREKKESFPLTVTSAQKNPTAFYLCASRMGGGEAFFGQGTRLTVV.

The genes are TRBV2 and TRBJ2-2; 8 bases match TRBD1. The length of the CDR3 is 16 residues. Trimming removed 5 bases from V and 2 bases from J; junction bases left unmatched: 7. CDR1 and CDR2 (germline): SNHLY, FYNNEI. CDR3 nucleotides: TGTGCCAGCAGTCCGAGGACAGGGACCAACACCGGGGAGCTGTTTTTT. Amino acid sequence: CASSPRTGTNTGELFF.

This clone came up once. V and J are TRBV28 and TRBJ2-4, with a tentative D call TRBD1 (6 bases). The ends were cut back, 5 bases at V and 7 bases at J, with 12 bases in the middle. The CDR3 is made up of 13 amino acids. Germline V gives CDR1 MDHEN, CDR2 SYDVKM. This CDR3 reads CASSRGQLNIQYF. DNA for the CDR3: TGTGCCAGCAGTCGAGGACAGTTGAACATTCAGTACTTC. Using reference TRBV28 and TRBJ2-4 for the parts outside the CDR3, the full variable domain is DVKVTQSSRYLVKRTGEKVFLECVQDMDHENMFWYRQDPGLGLRLIYFSYDVKMKEKGDIPEGYSVSREKKERFSLILESASTNQTSMYLCASSRGQLNIQYFGAGTRLSVL.

The chain carries TRBV28 and TRBJ1-5, with 9 bases that match TRBD1. Trimming cost V 5 bases and J 5 bases; bases outside gene matches: 4. This CDR3 contains 14 residues. In germline, CDR1 is MDHEN, CDR2 SYDVKM. CDR3 DNA sequence: TGTGCCAGCAGTCTCGGGACAGGGCATCAGCCCCAGCATTTT. Translated: CASSLGTGHQPQHF.

This rearrangement joins TRBV11-1 to TRBJ2-5; D is perhaps TRBD1 (6 bases). This CDR3 is 15 amino acids long. The V gene lost 0 bases and the J gene lost 3 bases, with 11 bases spanning the gap. The germline gives CDR1 SGHAT, CDR2 FQDESV (reference sequence). The CDR3 region has the DNA TGTGCCAGCAGCTTAGCTCTCCAGGGGAAAGAGACCCAGTACTTC. Translating gives CASSLALQGKETQYF.

This chain connects TRBV14 to TRBJ2-7; D assignment may be TRBD1 or TRBD2 (5 bases each). Trimming took 6 bases from V and 6 from J, leaving 12 bases between them. Looked up from germline, CDR1 is SGHDN and CDR2 is FVKESK. The CDR3 contains 12 residues. CDR3 in DNA: TGTGCCAGCAGAGGGACGTCGCTCGAGCAGTACTTC. Protein: CASRGTSLEQYF.

The J gene is TRBJ1-5, the V gene TRBV25-1; D unresolved. Trimming shortened V by 4 bases and J by 0 bases, and 10 bases separated the two germline ends. This CDR3 is 15 amino acids long. CDR1 and CDR2 from the germline V gene are MGHDK and SYGVNS. CDR3 coding DNA: TGTGCCAGCAGTGGGACGGGGAATAGCAATCAGCCCCAGCATTTT. Its translation is CASSGTGNSNQPQHF.

The gene calls are TRBV11-2 and TRBJ2-7, with D perhaps being TRBD1 or TRBD2 (6 bases each). The CDR3 length is 14 residues. V lost 2 bases to trimming and J lost 5 bases, with 13 bases between them. In germline, CDR1 is SGHAT, CDR2 FQNNGV. The CDR3 nucleotides are TGTGCCAGCAGCTTAATAGGGGGGCGGGACGAGCAGTACTTC. It codes for CASSLIGGRDEQYF.

The V call is TRBV3-1 (or the pseudogene TRBV3-2), the J call TRBJ1-1, with D uncertain. This CDR3 spans 13 amino acids. Trimming shortened V by 5 bases and J by 0 bases, and 7 bases separated the two germline ends. Per the germline V gene, CDR1 is LGHDT and CDR2 is YNNKEL (reference sequence). The CDR3 sequence is CASSSSVNTEAFF. The CDR3 DNA is TGTGCCAGCAGCTCCTCAGTGAACACTGAAGCTTTCTTT.